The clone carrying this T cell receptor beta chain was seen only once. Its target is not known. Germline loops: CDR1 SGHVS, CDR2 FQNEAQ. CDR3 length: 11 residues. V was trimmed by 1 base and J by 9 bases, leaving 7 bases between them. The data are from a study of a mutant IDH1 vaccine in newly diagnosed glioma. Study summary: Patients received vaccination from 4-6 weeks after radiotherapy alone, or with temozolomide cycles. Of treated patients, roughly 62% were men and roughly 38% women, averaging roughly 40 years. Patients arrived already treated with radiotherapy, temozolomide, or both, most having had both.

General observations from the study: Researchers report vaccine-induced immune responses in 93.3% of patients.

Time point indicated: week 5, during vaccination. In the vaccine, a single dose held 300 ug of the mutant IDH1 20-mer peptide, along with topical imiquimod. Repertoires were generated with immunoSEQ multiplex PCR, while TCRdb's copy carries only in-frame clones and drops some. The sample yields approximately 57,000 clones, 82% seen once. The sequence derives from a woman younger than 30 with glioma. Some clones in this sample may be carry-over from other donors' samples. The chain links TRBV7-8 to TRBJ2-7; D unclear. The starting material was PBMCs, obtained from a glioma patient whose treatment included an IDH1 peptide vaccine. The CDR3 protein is CASSLDWGQYF. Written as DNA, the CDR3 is TGTGCCAGCAGCTTAGATTGGGGGCAGTACTTC.